One sample yielded the 24 T cell receptor beta chains listed below, sequenced in a study of lymphopenia after photon versus proton radiotherapy. Method: immunoSEQ multiplex PCR; TCRdb's copy keeps in-frame clones and lacks some. The data show 25,000 to 35,000 clones, with 75% to 90% seen just once and roughly 6.2% held by the top ten. Material: peripheral blood, obtained from a patient treated with photon-based radiotherapy. Receptors originate from a woman aged 45 to 65 with pancreatic cancer.

This clone is deemed medium-sized. J is TRBJ2-7 and V is TRBV27, with TRBD1 matching over 7 bases. The J segment lost 4 bases and the V segment lost 2 bases, leaving 5 bases of the junction unmatched. The CDR3 is 14 residues long. Per germline, CDR1 MNHEY and CDR2 SMNVEV (reference sequence). The CDR3 reads CASSLMGQKYEQYF. The CDR3 region has the DNA TGTGCCAGCAGTTTAATGGGACAGAAGTACGAGCAGTACTTC.

The CDR3 protein is CASSFEVDWRYEQYF. DNA of the CDR3: TGTGCCAGCAGCTTTGAGGTCGATTGGAGGTACGAGCAGTACTTC. V is TRBV7-2 and J is TRBJ2-7; D is perhaps TRBD2 (5 bases). V gave up 3 bases and J gave up 4 bases, with 16 bases separating them. The CDR3 has 15 amino acids. Germline V gene lookup returns CDR1 SGHTA and CDR2 FQGNSA.

J is TRBJ2-3 and V is TRBV19; 9 positions agree with TRBD2. V gave up 3 bases and J gave up 2 bases; unmatched junction bases: 3. CDR1 is LNHDA and CDR2 is SQIVND in the germline V gene (reference sequence). The CDR3 is made up of 15 amino acids. CDR3 amino acids: CASSMVAGATDTQYF. CDR3 coding DNA: TGTGCCAGTAGTATGGTAGCGGGAGCCACAGATACGCAGTATTTT. Together with reference TRBV19 and TRBJ2-3, the CDR3 gives the full variable domain: DGGITQSPKYLFRKEGQNVTLSCEQNLNHDAMYWYRQDPGQGLRLIYYSQIVNDFQKGDIAEGYSVSREKKESFPLTVTSAQKNPTAFYLCASSMVAGATDTQYFGPGTRLTVL.

This clone was counted between two and nine times. The rearrangement links TRBV6-4 to TRBJ1-5; D remains unclear. The length of the CDR3 is 15 residues. CDR1 and CDR2 (germline): MRHNA, SNTAGT. V lost 4 bases to trimming and J lost 4 bases, with 14 bases between them. The CDR3 spells CASSVEGGSNQPQHF. The CDR3 coding sequence is TGTGCCAGCAGTGTGGAGGGAGGGTCGAATCAGCCCCAGCATTTT.

The V call is TRBV11-2, the J call TRBJ2-5; 8 bases line up with TRBD2. CDR3 size: 14 residues. J gave up 1 base and V 7 bases, and 5 bases lay outside the gene matches. CDR1 is SGHAT, CDR2 FQNNGV, per germline. CDR3 residues: CASIRLAGQETQYF. CDR3 nucleotides: TGTGCCAGCATCCGCCTAGCGGGCCAAGAGACCCAGTACTTC.

This chain joins TRBV5-1 and TRBJ2-3; 11 bases fit TRBD2. Germline V CDR1 and CDR2: SGHRS, YFSETQ. V shed 4 bases, J shed 5 bases, and the junction held 15 bases outside the gene matches. CDR3 length: 18 amino acids. The CDR3 region is CASSPWLVAGGLEDTQYF. The CDR3 DNA is TGCGCCAGCAGCCCCTGGCTGGTAGCGGGAGGGCTTGAAGATACGCAGTATTTT. The full variable domain, rest sourced from reference TRBV5-1 and TRBJ2-3, is KAGVTQTPRYLIKTRGQQVTLSCSPISGHRSVSWYQQTPGQGLQFLFEYFSETQRNKGNFPGRFSGRQFSNSRSEMNVSTLELGDSALYLCASSPWLVAGGLEDTQYFGPGTRLTVL.

CDR3 amino acids: CASSYSRGATDTQYF. The CDR3 DNA sequence: TGTGCCAGCAGTTACAGTAGAGGAGCCACAGATACGCAGTATTTT. The chain uses TRBV6-5 and TRBJ2-3; D gene uncertain. This CDR3 comprises 15 residues. The V end lost 2 bases, the J end lost 2 bases, and 11 bases lay between the germline ends. Per the germline V gene, CDR1 is MNHEY and CDR2 is SVGAGI.

This clone was seen only a few times. This sample also contains other DNA sequences that code for the same CDR3. The genes are TRBV5-5 and TRBJ2-1; 8 nucleotides align to TRBD2. Unmatched junction bases numbered 7, after V lost 4 bases and J lost 4 bases. The CDR3 is made up of 15 amino acids. Germline assignment: CDR1 SGHKS and CDR2 YYEKEE (reference sequence). CDR3 sequence reads: CASSMTSAAYNEQFF. The CDR3 DNA is TGTGCCAGCAGCATGACTAGCGCGGCATACAATGAGCAGTTCTTC.

The chain's CDR3 is CASSLGANTEAFF. The CDR3 DNA follows: TGTGCCAGCAGTTTAGGGGCGAACACTGAAGCTTTCTTT. V is TRBV27 and J is TRBJ1-1; tentatively, D is TRBD1 (5 bases). Per germline, CDR1 MNHEY and CDR2 SMNVEV (reference sequence). The CDR3 is made up of 13 amino acids. The V end was cut by 2 bases, the J end by 1 base, with 5 bases between.

This clone was counted a few times. This rearrangement joins TRBV29-1 to TRBJ1-1, with 7 bases matching TRBD1. The CDR3 loop spans 12 amino acids. Germline V gene lookup returns CDR1 SQVTM and CDR2 ANQGSEA. Germline trimming cut 7 bases from V and 3 bases from J; bases unmatched to any gene: 5. CDR3 sequence (DNA): TGCAGCGCACGACAGGGAGACACTGAAGCTTTCTTT. Translation: CSARQGDTEAFF.

V usage is TRBV9 and J usage is TRBJ2-3; 14 bases are a match to TRBD2. Per the germline V gene, CDR1 is SGDLS and CDR2 is YYNGEE. The CDR3 totals 18 residues. Trimming at V came to 5 bases and at J to 5 bases, leaving 13 bases not matched to a gene. The CDR3 nucleotides read TGTGCCAGCAGTGCATCAAGTCCGGGACTAGCGGGAGAAGATACGCAGTATTTT. It encodes CASSASSPGLAGEDTQYF.

The gene calls are TRBV27 and TRBJ1-4; D is undetermined. The ends were cut back, 4 bases at V and 10 bases at J, with 16 bases in the middle. Germline values: CDR1 MNHEY, CDR2 SMNVEV (reference sequence). This CDR3 region has 14 residues. The chain's CDR3 is CASSSGPPWGKLFF. CDR3 DNA: TGTGCCAGCAGTTCGGGCCCTCCTTGGGGAAAACTGTTTTTT. The full variable domain, in which reference TRBV27 and TRBJ1-4 provide the parts outside the CDR3, is EAQVTQNPRYLITVTGKKLTVTCSQNMNHEYMSWYRQDPGLGLRQIYYSMNVEVTDKGDVPEGYKVSRKEKRNFPLILESPSPNQTSLYFCASSSGPPWGKLFFGSGTQLSVL.

This clone was seen a single time. The chain employs TRBV4-2 and TRBJ1-5; TRBD1 is a possible D gene (6 bases). CDR3 size: 15 residues. CDR1 and CDR2 from the germline V gene are LGHNA and YNFKEQ. V shed 0 bases and J shed 4 bases, with 10 bases lying between them. The CDR3 region has the DNA TGTGCCAGCAGCCAAGAGGGGGCGGTAAATCAGCCCCAGCATTTT. Its protein product is CASSQEGAVNQPQHF.

The count of this clone is one. This rearrangement joins TRBV19 to TRBJ1-2; no firm D call. This CDR3 is 13 amino acids long. Deletions cut 7 bases from V and 4 bases from J, with 13 bases between. CDR1 LNHDA and CDR2 SQIVND come from the germline V gene (reference sequence). CDR3 in DNA: TGTGCCAGTACCAGTATGACCGGCTATGGCTACACCTTC. Encoded protein: CASTSMTGYGYTF.

The rearrangement joins TRBV5-1 to TRBJ2-3, with D unresolved. Trimming took 5 bases from V and 3 from J, leaving 10 bases between them. The CDR3 loop spans 13 amino acids. CDR1 and CDR2 from the germline V gene are SGHRS and YFSETQ. DNA of the CDR3: TGCGCCAGCAGGTCGCAGGTTACAGATACGCAGTATTTT. This codes for CASRSQVTDTQYF. Full variable domain (outside the CDR3, taken from reference TRBV5-1 and TRBJ2-3): KAGVTQTPRYLIKTRGQQVTLSCSPISGHRSVSWYQQTPGQGLQFLFEYFSETQRNKGNFPGRFSGRQFSNSRSEMNVSTLELGDSALYLCASRSQVTDTQYFGPGTRLTVL.

This sequence joins TRBV7-3 and TRBJ2-1, with 7 bases aligning to TRBD2. Trimming removed 5 bases from V and 5 bases from J; junction bases left unmatched: 9. The CDR3 is 15 residues long. Per the germline V gene, CDR1 is SGHTA and CDR2 is FQGTGA. The CDR3 loop reads CASSQWTSGNNEQFF. Written as DNA, the CDR3 is TGTGCCAGCAGCCAATGGACGAGCGGGAACAATGAGCAGTTCTTC.

The gene calls are TRBV19 and TRBJ2-1; TRBD2 agrees at 8 bases. Germline V gives CDR1 LNHDA, CDR2 SQIVND (reference sequence). V lost 5 bases and J lost 8; bases outside the gene matches: 11. The length of the CDR3 is 15 residues. CDR3 protein: CASSSLAGTSDEQFF. The CDR3 DNA reads TGTGCCAGTAGTTCCCTAGCGGGTACTTCTGATGAGCAGTTCTTC.

The J gene is TRBJ1-1, the V gene TRBV27, with D perhaps TRBD1 (5 bases). The germline V gene encodes CDR1 MNHEY and CDR2 SMNVEV (reference sequence). This CDR3 is built from 15 residues. Between the trimmed V and J ends, which lost 2 bases and 1 base, there was a span of 11 bases. CDR3 bases: TGTGCCAGCAGTTTAGGAGGGACTGCGAACACTGAAGCTTTCTTT. It codes for CASSLGGTANTEAFF.

This clone was seen a handful of times. The chain joins TRBV7-9 to TRBJ1-1; no clear D. The germline gives CDR1 SEHNR, CDR2 FQNEAQ (reference sequence). There are 13 residues in the CDR3. V gave up 7 bases and J gave up 2 bases, with 11 bases separating them. CDR3 region: CASTSGSNTEAFF. DNA of the CDR3: TGTGCCAGCACATCCGGATCTAACACTGAAGCTTTCTTT.

The chain combines TRBV7-9 with TRBJ2-5, with 8 bases lining up with TRBD1. Unmatched junction bases numbered 7, after V lost 5 bases and J lost 5 bases. CDR3 length equals 14 residues. CDR1 is SEHNR and CDR2 is FQNEAQ in the germline V gene (reference sequence). The CDR3 is CASSPGQGHETQYF. CDR3 bases: TGTGCCAGCAGCCCCGGACAGGGTCATGAGACCCAGTACTTC.

CDR3 nucleotide sequence: TGCAGCGTTGAACAGGGCCTCCAAGAGACCCAGTACTTC. Its translation is CSVEQGLQETQYF. The chain has TRBV29-1 and TRBJ2-5; D perhaps matches TRBD1 (5 bases). CDR1 is SQVTM and CDR2 is ANQGSEA in the germline V gene. The CDR3 is 13 amino acids. V lost 2 bases and J 1 base, leaving 8 bases between the germline ends.

The chain is built from TRBV2 and TRBJ1-4, with 8 bases that match TRBD1. CDR3 length equals 12 residues. With V trimmed by 11 bases and J by 7 bases, 6 bases remained unmatched. Germline CDR1 and CDR2: SNHLY and FYNNEI. The CDR3, as DNA: TGTGCCGGCAAACAGGGGGTTGAAAAACTGTTTTTT. This sequence encodes CAGKQGVEKLFF.

This clone appeared a few times. The rearrangement links TRBV28 to TRBJ2-2; 9 nucleotides line up with TRBD1. The V gene end was trimmed by 6 bases and the J gene end by 3 bases; junction bases not matched to a gene: 5. The CDR3 length is 15 residues. The V gene's germline CDR1 is MDHEN and CDR2 SYDVKM. Here the CDR3 reads CASRQDRGYTGELFF. The CDR3, as DNA: TGTGCCAGCAGACAAGACAGGGGGTACACCGGGGAGCTGTTTTTT.

V gene TRBV18 combines with J gene TRBJ1-5; possible D gene TRBD1, 5 bases. V dropped 3 bases and J dropped 3 bases, with 12 bases sitting between them. This CDR3 contains 15 residues. The V gene's germline CDR1 is KGHSH and CDR2 LQKENI. This CDR3 is CASSPLLGDNQPQHF. The CDR3 DNA follows: TGTGCCAGCTCACCCCTCCTGGGGGACAATCAGCCCCAGCATTTT.